A selection of T cell receptor beta chains follows, all from one sample in a study of shared clonotypes between healthy human individuals. Measured with immunoSEQ multiplex PCR; TCRdb has only the in-frame clones, and not every one. The sample yields 600,000 to 700,000 clones, roughly 72% seen once. Input material: memory CD4+ T cells sorted from blood. These receptors originate from a woman aged 25-40 years in good health. Each CDR3 is given with its conserved first and last residue. Each record gives: J gene, D gene, V gene, clone size, CDR3 DNA, CDR3 protein. A D gene is named only where the DNA matches it firmly. Clone size, where shown, is once, few, many, or a class for clones that have expanded.

J: TRBJ2-7
D: TRBD2
V: TRBV11-2
size: -
DNA: TGTGCCAGCAGCTTACCGGGAGGCCGTTCTACCTACGAGCAGTACTTC
CDR3: CASSLPGGRSTYEQYF

J: TRBJ2-7
D: TRBD1
V: TRBV28
size: -
DNA: TGTGCCAGCAGTTTATATGGGGACAGGGGTACCTACGAGCAGTACTTC
CDR3: CASSLYGDRGTYEQYF

J: TRBJ2-6
D: -
V: TRBV5-4
size: -
DNA: TGTGCCAGCAGCCTCCCACCGGGGGCCAACGTCCTGACTTTC
CDR3: CASSLPPGANVLTF

J: TRBJ2-7
D: -
V: TRBV11-2
size: -
DNA: TGTGCCAGCAGTTCAAGCCCAGGGCCCTACGAGCAGTACTTC
CDR3: CASSSSPGPYEQYF

J: TRBJ2-3
D: -
V: TRBV27
size: -
DNA: TGTGCCAGCAGTTTATCACGTTGGGGAGATACGCAGTATTTT
CDR3: CASSLSRWGDTQYF

J: TRBJ1-2
D: TRBD1
V: TRBV6-6
size: -
DNA: TGTGCCAGCAGACAGGGGAGTTCGAACTATGGCTACACCTTC
CDR3: CASRQGSSNYGYTF

J: TRBJ2-3
D: TRBD1
V: TRBV11-2
size: -
DNA: TGTGCCAGCAGCCCGCGACAGGGATTGTCAGATACGCAGTATTTT
CDR3: CASSPRQGLSDTQYF

J: TRBJ2-1
D: -
V: TRBV7-9
size: -
DNA: TGTGCCAGCATCCCTACGGAGGTGGTTAATGAGCAGTTCTTC
CDR3: CASIPTEVVNEQFF

J: TRBJ1-2
D: -
V: TRBV28
size: -
DNA: TGTGCCAGCAGTGCCCGGGACGTCTATGGCTACACCTTC
CDR3: CASSARDVYGYTF

J: TRBJ2-7
D: -
V: TRBV28
size: -
DNA: TGTGCCAGCAGTCCCCGGGGGAGGCCCCTCTACGAGCAGTACTTC
CDR3: CASSPRGRPLYEQYF

J: TRBJ1-1
D: TRBD1
V: TRBV13
size: -
DNA: TGTGCCAGCAGCTTTCTTGACAGGGGGAACACTGAAGCTTTCTTT
CDR3: CASSFLDRGNTEAFF

J: TRBJ2-3
D: -
V: TRBV7-8
size: -
DNA: TGTGCCAGCAGCTTAGGTCCCAACACAGATACGCAGTATTTT
CDR3: CASSLGPNTDTQYF

J: TRBJ2-3
D: -
V: TRBV4-1
size: -
DNA: TGCGCCAGCAGCCAAGTCCTCACAGATACGCAGTATTTT
CDR3: CASSQVLTDTQYF

J: TRBJ1-3
D: -
V: TRBV18
size: -
DNA: TGTGCCAGCTCCGACCAGGGTCCCTCTGGAAACACCATATATTTT
CDR3: CASSDQGPSGNTIYF

J: TRBJ2-3
D: -
V: TRBV11-2
size: few
DNA: TGTGCCAGCAGCCTCGTAAGCGCGGGAAACACAGATACGCAGTATTTT
CDR3: CASSLVSAGNTDTQYF

J: TRBJ1-2
D: -
V: TRBV28
size: -
DNA: -
CDR3: CASSSVRGSGGHSGYTF

J: TRBJ1-6
D: -
V: TRBV27
size: -
DNA: TGTGCCAGCAGCAAACAGTCATCCTATAATTCACCCCTCCACTTT
CDR3: CASSKQSSYNSPLHF

J: TRBJ2-6
D: -
V: TRBV28
size: -
DNA: TGTGCCAGCACCACGACCAGCAGACCTGGGGCCAACGTCCTGACTTTC
CDR3: CASTTTSRPGANVLTF

J: TRBJ1-2
D: -
V: TRBV5-1
size: -
DNA: TGCGCCAGCAGCCCCGGTGGGGCGGGTTTTGGCTACACCTTC
CDR3: CASSPGGAGFGYTF

J: TRBJ2-7
D: -
V: TRBV28
size: -
DNA: TGTGCCAGCAGTTTAATACAGGGCTTCGAGCAGTACTTC
CDR3: CASSLIQGFEQYF

J: TRBJ1-4
D: -
V: TRBV5-1
size: -
DNA: TGCGCCAGCAGCCGGGACAATGAAAAACTGTTTTTT
CDR3: CASSRDNEKLFF

J: TRBJ2-1
D: TRBD2
V: TRBV28
size: -
DNA: TGTGCCAGCAGCGGATGGACTAGCGGGAGGGGGTATGAGCAGTTCTTC
CDR3: CASSGWTSGRGYEQFF

J: TRBJ1-2
D: -
V: TRBV2
size: -
DNA: TGTGCCAGCAGCTACAGGGTGAGGGACACCTTC
CDR3: CASSYRVRDTF

J: TRBJ2-7
D: TRBD1
V: TRBV19
size: -
DNA: TGTGCCAGTAGTTCCGGGACAGGGCGGTACGAGCAGTACTTC
CDR3: CASSSGTGRYEQYF

J: TRBJ2-1
D: TRBD2
V: TRBV28
size: once
DNA: TGTGCCAGCAGTTCTAGCGGGAACGACCTTTACAATGAGCAGTTCTTC
CDR3: CASSSSGNDLYNEQFF

J: TRBJ2-7
D: TRBD2
V: TRBV6-1
size: -
DNA: TGTGCCAGCAGGTTCCTAACTAGCGGGAGTGGCGAGCAGTACTTC
CDR3: CASRFLTSGSGEQYF

J: TRBJ2-3
D: -
V: TRBV7-2
size: many
DNA: TGTGCCAGCAGCCACGACTATCTTAGCACAGATACGCAGTATTTT
CDR3: CASSHDYLSTDTQYF

J: TRBJ2-7
D: TRBD2
V: TRBV28
size: -
DNA: TGTGCCAGCAGTTTCTCTAGCGGGAAATCCGAGCAGTACTTC
CDR3: CASSFSSGKSEQYF

J: TRBJ1-1
D: -
V: TRBV27
size: -
DNA: TGTGCCAGCAGTTTATGGGGGGGCTGGTCCGGCACTGAAGCTTTCTTT
CDR3: CASSLWGGWSGTEAFF

J: TRBJ2-1
D: TRBD2
V: TRBV29-1
size: -
DNA: TGCAGCGTAGCGGGGCGGGAGCAGTTCTTC
CDR3: CSVAGREQFF

J: TRBJ2-2
D: -
V: TRBV18
size: -
DNA: TGTGCCAGCTCAGGGGGTAACACCGGGGAGCTGTTTTTT
CDR3: CASSGGNTGELFF

J: TRBJ1-4
D: TRBD1
V: TRBV30
size: -
DNA: TGTGCCTGGAGTGCGGGACAGTCAACTAATGAAAAACTGTTTTTT
CDR3: CAWSAGQSTNEKLFF

J: TRBJ2-7
D: -
V: TRBV6-5
size: -
DNA: TGTGCCAGCAGGGTGCCTAAGGAGCAGTACTTC
CDR3: CASRVPKEQYF

J: TRBJ1-4
D: TRBD1
V: TRBV10-3
size: -
DNA: TGTGCCATCAGTGAGGAGGGGGCTGCAACTAATGAAAAACTGTTTTTT
CDR3: CAISEEGAATNEKLFF

J: TRBJ1-5
D: -
V: TRBV19
size: once
DNA: TGTGCCAGTAGTATAGCGGCAGCATATAGCAATCAGCCCCAGCATTTT
CDR3: CASSIAAAYSNQPQHF